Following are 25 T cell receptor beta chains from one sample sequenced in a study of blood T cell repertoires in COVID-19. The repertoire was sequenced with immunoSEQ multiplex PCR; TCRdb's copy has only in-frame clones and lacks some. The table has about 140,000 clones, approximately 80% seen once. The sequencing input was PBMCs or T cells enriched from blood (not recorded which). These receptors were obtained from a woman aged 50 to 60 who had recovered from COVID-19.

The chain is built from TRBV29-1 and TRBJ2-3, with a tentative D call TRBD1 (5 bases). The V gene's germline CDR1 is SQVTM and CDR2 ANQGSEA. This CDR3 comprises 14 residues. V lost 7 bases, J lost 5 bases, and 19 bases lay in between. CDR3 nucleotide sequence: TGCAGCGCTCATCCAAGGACACCGGGAGATACGCAGTATTTT. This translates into CSAHPRTPGDTQYF.

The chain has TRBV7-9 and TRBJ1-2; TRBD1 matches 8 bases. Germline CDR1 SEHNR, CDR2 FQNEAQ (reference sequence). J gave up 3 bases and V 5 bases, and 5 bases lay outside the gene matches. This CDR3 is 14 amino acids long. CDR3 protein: CASSPGDRYYGYTF. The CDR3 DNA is TGTGCCAGCAGCCCCGGGGACAGGTACTATGGCTACACCTTC.

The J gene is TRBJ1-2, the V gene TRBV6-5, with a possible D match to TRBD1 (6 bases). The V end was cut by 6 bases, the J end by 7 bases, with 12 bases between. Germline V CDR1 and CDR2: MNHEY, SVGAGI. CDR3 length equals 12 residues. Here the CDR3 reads CASSLNRAGYTF. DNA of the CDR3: TGTGCCAGCAGCCTAAACAGGGCTGGCTACACCTTC.

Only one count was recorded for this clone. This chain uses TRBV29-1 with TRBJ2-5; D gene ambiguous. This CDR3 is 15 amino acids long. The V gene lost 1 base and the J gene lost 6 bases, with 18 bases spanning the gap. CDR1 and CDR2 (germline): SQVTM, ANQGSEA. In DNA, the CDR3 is TGCAGCGTTGAAGGTGGCCCGGGTGTTCTCCAGACCCAGTACTTC. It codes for CSVEGGPGVLQTQYF.

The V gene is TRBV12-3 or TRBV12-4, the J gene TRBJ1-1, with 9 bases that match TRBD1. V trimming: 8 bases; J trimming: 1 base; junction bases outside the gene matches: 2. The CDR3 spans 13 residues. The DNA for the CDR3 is TGTGCCAGCCTGGACAGGGGGAACACTGAAGCTTTCTTT. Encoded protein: CASLDRGNTEAFF.

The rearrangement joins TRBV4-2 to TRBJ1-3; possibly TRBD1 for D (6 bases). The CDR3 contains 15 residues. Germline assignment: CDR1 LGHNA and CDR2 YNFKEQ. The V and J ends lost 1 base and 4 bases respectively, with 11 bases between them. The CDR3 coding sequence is TGTGCCAGCAGCCAAGCATCCAGGGGAGGAAACACCATATATTTT. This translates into CASSQASRGGNTIYF.

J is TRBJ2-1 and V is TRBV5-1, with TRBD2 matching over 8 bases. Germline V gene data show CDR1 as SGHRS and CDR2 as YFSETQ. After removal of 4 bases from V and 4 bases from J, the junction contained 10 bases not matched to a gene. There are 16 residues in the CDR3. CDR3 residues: CASSPDSGGRYNEQFF. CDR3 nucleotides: TGCGCCAGCAGCCCAGACTCGGGGGGGCGTTACAATGAGCAGTTCTTC.

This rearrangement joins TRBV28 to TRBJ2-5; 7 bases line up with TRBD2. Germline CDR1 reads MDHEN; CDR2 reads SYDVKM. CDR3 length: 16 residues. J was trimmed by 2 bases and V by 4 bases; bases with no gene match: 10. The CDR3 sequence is CASSSSRAGPQETQYF. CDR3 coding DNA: TGTGCCAGCAGTTCCTCCCGAGCGGGGCCTCAAGAGACCCAGTACTTC.

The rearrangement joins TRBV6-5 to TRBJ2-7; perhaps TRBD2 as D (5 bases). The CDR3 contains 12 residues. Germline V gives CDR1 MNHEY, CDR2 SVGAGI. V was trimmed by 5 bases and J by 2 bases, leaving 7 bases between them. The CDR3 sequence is CASSLAAYEQYV. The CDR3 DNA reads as TGTGCCAGCAGTCTAGCCGCCTACGAGCAGTACGTC.

The CDR3 is CASSFSNQPQHF. CDR3 sequence (DNA): TGTGCCAGCAGTTTCTCCAATCAGCCCCAGCATTTT. V and J are TRBV12-3 or TRBV12-4 and TRBJ1-5; D is unclear. The length of the CDR3 is 12 residues. Trimming left V 3 bases short and J 3 bases short, with 3 bases between.

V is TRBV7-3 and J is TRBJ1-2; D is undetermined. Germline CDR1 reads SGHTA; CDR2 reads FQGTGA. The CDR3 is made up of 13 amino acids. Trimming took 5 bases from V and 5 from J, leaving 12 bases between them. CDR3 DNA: TGTGCCAGCAGCCTGGGGAGCCTATATGGCTACACCTTC. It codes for CASSLGSLYGYTF. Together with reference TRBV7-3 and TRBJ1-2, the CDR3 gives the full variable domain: GAGVSQTPSNKVTEKGKYVELRCDPISGHTALYWYRQSLGQGPEFLIYFQGTGAADDSGLPNDRFFAVRPEGSVSTLKIQRTERGDSAVYLCASSLGSLYGYTFGSGTRLTVV.

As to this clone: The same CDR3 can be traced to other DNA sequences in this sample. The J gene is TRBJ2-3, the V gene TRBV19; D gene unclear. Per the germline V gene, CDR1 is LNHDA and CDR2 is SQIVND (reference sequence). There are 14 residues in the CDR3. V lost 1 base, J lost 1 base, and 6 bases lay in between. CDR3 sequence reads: CASSIGLRTDTQYF. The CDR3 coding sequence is TGTGCCAGTAGTATAGGGCTGCGCACAGATACGCAGTATTTT.

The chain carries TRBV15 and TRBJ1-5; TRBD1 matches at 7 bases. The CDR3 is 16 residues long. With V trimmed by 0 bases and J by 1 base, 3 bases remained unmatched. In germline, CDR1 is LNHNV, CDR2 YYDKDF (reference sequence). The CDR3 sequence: CATSREAQGSNQPQHF. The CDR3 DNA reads TGTGCCACCAGCAGAGAAGCACAGGGGAGCAATCAGCCCCAGCATTTT.

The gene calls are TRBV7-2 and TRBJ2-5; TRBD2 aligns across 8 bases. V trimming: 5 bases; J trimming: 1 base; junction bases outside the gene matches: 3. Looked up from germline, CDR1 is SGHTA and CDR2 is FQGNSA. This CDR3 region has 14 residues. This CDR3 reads CASSTSGAQETQYF. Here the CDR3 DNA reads TGTGCCAGCAGCACTAGCGGAGCCCAAGAGACCCAGTACTTC.

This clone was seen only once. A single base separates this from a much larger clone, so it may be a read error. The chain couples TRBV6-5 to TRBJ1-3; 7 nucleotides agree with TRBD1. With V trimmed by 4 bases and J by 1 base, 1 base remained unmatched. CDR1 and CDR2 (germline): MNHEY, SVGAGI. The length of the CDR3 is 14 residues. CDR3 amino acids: CASSSTGSGNTIYF. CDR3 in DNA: TGTGCCAGCAGTTCGACAGGGTCTGGAAACACCATATATTTT.

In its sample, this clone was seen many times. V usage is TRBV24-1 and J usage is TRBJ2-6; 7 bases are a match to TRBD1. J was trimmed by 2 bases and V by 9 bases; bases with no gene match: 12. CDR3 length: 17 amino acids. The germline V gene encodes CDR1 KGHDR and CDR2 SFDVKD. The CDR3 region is CATSTRDSITGANVLTF. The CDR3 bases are TGTGCCACCTCAACCCGGGACAGCATTACTGGGGCCAACGTCCTGACTTTC.

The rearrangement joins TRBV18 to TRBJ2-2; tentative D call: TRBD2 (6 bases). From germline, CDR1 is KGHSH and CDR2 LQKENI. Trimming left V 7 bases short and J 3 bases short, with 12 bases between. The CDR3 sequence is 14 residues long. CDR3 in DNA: TGTGCCAGCTTCAGAGGGACTCACACCGGGGAGCTGTTTTTT. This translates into CASFRGTHTGELFF.

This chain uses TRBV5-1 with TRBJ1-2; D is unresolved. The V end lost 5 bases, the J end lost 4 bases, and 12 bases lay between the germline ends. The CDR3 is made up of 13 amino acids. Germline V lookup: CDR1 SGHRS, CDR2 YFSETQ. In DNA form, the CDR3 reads TGCGCCAGCAGGGCGGAAGGCCCCTATGGCTACACCTTC. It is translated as CASRAEGPYGYTF. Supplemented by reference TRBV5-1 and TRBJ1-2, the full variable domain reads KAGVTQTPRYLIKTRGQQVTLSCSPISGHRSVSWYQQTPGQGLQFLFEYFSETQRNKGNFPGRFSGRQFSNSRSEMNVSTLELGDSALYLCASRAEGPYGYTFGSGTRLTVV.

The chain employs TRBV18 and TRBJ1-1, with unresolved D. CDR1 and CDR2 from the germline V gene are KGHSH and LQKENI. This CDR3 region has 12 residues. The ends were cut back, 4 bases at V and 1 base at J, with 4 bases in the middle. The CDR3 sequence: CASSQRNTEAFF. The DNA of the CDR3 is TGTGCCAGCTCACAGAGGAACACTGAAGCTTTCTTT.

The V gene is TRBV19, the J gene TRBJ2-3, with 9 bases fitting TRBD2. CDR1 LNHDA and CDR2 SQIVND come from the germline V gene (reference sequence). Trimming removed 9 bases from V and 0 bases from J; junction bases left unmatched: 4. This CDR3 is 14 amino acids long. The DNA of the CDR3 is TGTGCCAGCGCTAGCGGGGAGAGCACAGATACGCAGTATTTT. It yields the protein CASASGESTDTQYF. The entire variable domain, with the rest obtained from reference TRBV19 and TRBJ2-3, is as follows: DGGITQSPKYLFRKEGQNVTLSCEQNLNHDAMYWYRQDPGQGLRLIYYSQIVNDFQKGDIAEGYSVSREKKESFPLTVTSAQKNPTAFYLCASASGESTDTQYFGPGTRLTVL.

The CDR3 loop reads CASSLTGKWNEQYF. The CDR3, as DNA: TGTGCCAGTAGCCTGACAGGGAAGTGGAACGAGCAGTACTTC. The chain joins TRBV19 to TRBJ2-7; 7 bases align to TRBD1. Germline V gives CDR1 LNHDA, CDR2 SQIVND (reference sequence). V was pared by 6 bases and J by 5 bases, with 10 bases of the junction left unmatched. The CDR3 sequence is 14 residues long.

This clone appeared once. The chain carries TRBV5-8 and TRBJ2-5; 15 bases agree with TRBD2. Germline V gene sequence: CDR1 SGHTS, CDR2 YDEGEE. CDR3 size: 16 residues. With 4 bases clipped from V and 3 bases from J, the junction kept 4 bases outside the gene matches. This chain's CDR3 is CASSPRTSGGEETQYF. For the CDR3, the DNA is TGTGCCAGCAGCCCGCGGACTAGCGGGGGGGAAGAGACCCAGTACTTC.

The CDR3 loop is CATSSIRDRGQETQYF. CDR3 in DNA: TGTGCCACCAGCAGCATCCGAGACAGGGGGCAAGAGACCCAGTACTTC. This chain connects TRBV15 to TRBJ2-5; 9 nucleotides agree with TRBD1. The CDR3 has 16 amino acids. Germline lookup yields CDR1 LNHNV and CDR2 YYDKDF (reference sequence). V lost 3 bases, J lost 2 bases, and 7 bases stayed unmatched.

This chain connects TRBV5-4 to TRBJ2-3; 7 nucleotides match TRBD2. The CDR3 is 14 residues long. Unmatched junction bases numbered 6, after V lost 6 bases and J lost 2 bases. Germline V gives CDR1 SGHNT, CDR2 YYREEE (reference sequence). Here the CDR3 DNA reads TGTGCCAGCACCCGGGGGGAACACACAGATACGCAGTATTTT. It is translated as CASTRGEHTDTQYF.

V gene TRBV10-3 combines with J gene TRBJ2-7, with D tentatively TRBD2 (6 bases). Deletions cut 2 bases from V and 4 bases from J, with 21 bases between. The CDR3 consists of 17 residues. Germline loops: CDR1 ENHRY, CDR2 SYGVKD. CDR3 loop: CAISERDPGTGPYEQYF. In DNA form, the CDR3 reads TGTGCCATCAGTGAGCGGGACCCCGGGACTGGGCCGTACGAGCAGTACTTC.